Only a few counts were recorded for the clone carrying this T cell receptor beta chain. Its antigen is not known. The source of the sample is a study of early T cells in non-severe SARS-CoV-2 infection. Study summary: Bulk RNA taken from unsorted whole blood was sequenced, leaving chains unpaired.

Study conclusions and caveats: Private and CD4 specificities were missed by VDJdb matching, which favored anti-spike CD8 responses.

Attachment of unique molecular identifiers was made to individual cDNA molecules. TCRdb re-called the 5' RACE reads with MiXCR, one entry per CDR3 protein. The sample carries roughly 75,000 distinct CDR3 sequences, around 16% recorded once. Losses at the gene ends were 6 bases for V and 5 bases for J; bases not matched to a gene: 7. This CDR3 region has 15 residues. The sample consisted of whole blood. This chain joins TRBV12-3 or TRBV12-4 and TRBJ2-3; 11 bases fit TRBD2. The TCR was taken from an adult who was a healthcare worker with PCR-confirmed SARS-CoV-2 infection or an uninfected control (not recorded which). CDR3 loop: CASSPSSGGQDTQYF. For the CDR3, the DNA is TGTGCCAGCAGCCCATCTAGCGGGGGGCAAGATACGCAGTATTTT.